These T cell receptor beta chains were read from a single sample in a study of OX40 agonist ivuxolimab in advanced cancers. Repertoires were generated with immunoSEQ multiplex PCR, while TCRdb's copy carries only in-frame clones and drops some. The sample has 31,000 or so clones, 80% to 90% seen once; the top ten hold about 20%. The sequenced sample was CD4+ or CD8+ T cells sorted from blood, obtained in a trial of the OX40 agonist ivuxolimab. The receptors come from an adult with an advanced solid tumor such as melanoma, head and neck, liver or kidney cancer. Both conserved end residues are part of each CDR3. Each record gives: CDR3 protein, CDR3 DNA, V gene, D gene, clone size, J gene. A D gene is named only where the DNA matches it firmly. Some rows have no size entry. The others give once, few or many, or a class for an expanded clone.

CDR3aa: CASRDTGTGVLYGYTF; CDR3nt: TGTGCCAGCAGGGATACCGGGACAGGGGTCCTCTATGGCTACACCTTC; v_gene: TRBV2; d_gene: TRBD1; abundance: NA; j_gene: TRBJ1-2
CDR3aa: CASSSGSYNEQFF; CDR3nt: TGTGCCAGCAGCTCGGGGAGTTACAATGAGCAGTTCTTC; v_gene: TRBV7-7; d_gene: NA; abundance: NA; j_gene: TRBJ2-1
CDR3aa: CAWTRRDQPSDTQYF; CDR3nt: TGTGCCTGGACCCGCCGGGACCAGCCCTCAGATACGCAGTATTTT; v_gene: TRBV30; d_gene: NA; abundance: NA; j_gene: TRBJ2-3
CDR3aa: CASSLRGPISYEQYF; CDR3nt: TGTGCCAGCTCGTTACGCGGACCCATCTCCTACGAGCAGTACTTC; v_gene: TRBV28; d_gene: NA; abundance: once; j_gene: TRBJ2-7
CDR3aa: CASSAFGNTEAFF; CDR3nt: TGTGCCAGCAGTGCCTTTGGGAACACTGAAGCTTTCTTT; v_gene: TRBV2; d_gene: NA; abundance: NA; j_gene: TRBJ1-1
CDR3aa: CASLGRRPNEKLFF; CDR3nt: TGTGCCAGCCTAGGAAGGAGACCTAATGAAAAACTGTTTTTT; v_gene: TRBV28; d_gene: NA; abundance: once; j_gene: TRBJ1-4
CDR3aa: CASSGAGFNEQFF; CDR3nt: TGTGCCAGTAGTGGGGCGGGGTTCAATGAGCAGTTCTTC; v_gene: TRBV19; d_gene: NA; abundance: once; j_gene: TRBJ2-1
CDR3aa: CASSIRAGQPQHF; CDR3nt: TGTGCCAGTAGTATCAGGGCCGGACAGCCCCAGCATTTT; v_gene: TRBV19; d_gene: NA; abundance: once; j_gene: TRBJ1-5
CDR3aa: CASIVQGRTEAFF; CDR3nt: TGTGCCAGCATCGTACAGGGGAGAACTGAAGCTTTCTTT; v_gene: TRBV28; d_gene: TRBD1; abundance: once; j_gene: TRBJ1-1
CDR3aa: CASYLTGQTPFYGYTF; CDR3nt: TGTGCCAGCTACTTAACAGGACAGACCCCTTTCTATGGCTACACCTTC; v_gene: TRBV7-6; d_gene: NA; abundance: NA; j_gene: TRBJ1-2
CDR3aa: CASSQESFGGYTF; CDR3nt: TGTGCCAGCAGCCAAGAATCATTTGGGGGCTACACCTTC; v_gene: TRBV4-2; d_gene: NA; abundance: NA; j_gene: TRBJ1-2
CDR3aa: CASSPLADQETQYF; CDR3nt: TGCGCCAGCAGCCCCCTAGCGGATCAAGAGACCCAGTACTTC; v_gene: TRBV5-1; d_gene: TRBD2; abundance: NA; j_gene: TRBJ2-5
CDR3aa: CASSYQYSNQPQHF; CDR3nt: TGTGCCAGCAGCTACCAATATAGCAATCAGCCCCAGCATTTT; v_gene: TRBV6-6; d_gene: NA; abundance: NA; j_gene: TRBJ1-5
CDR3aa: CASSLSMGGSGNTIYF; CDR3nt: TGTGCCAGCAGCTTGTCTATGGGAGGCTCTGGAAACACCATATATTTT; v_gene: TRBV5-4; d_gene: NA; abundance: NA; j_gene: TRBJ1-3
CDR3aa: CASSKDPSGGTESLEQYF; CDR3nt: TGTGCCAGCAGCAAAGACCCTAGCGGGGGGACGGAATCCCTCGAGCAGTACTTC; v_gene: TRBV21-1; d_gene: NA; abundance: few; j_gene: TRBJ2-7
CDR3aa: CASSLSWGDTEAFF; CDR3nt: TGTGCCAGCAGCTTATCGTGGGGAGACACTGAAGCTTTCTTT; v_gene: TRBV7-2; d_gene: NA; abundance: NA; j_gene: TRBJ1-1
CDR3aa: CASSRGGDTQYF; CDR3nt: TGTGCCAGCAGCCGAGGGGGGGACACGCAGTATTTT; v_gene: TRBV11-3; d_gene: NA; abundance: few; j_gene: TRBJ2-3
CDR3aa: CSSSLWGNTEAFF; CDR3nt: TGCAGCTCTTCCTTGTGGGGGAACACTGAAGCTTTCTTT; v_gene: TRBV29-1; d_gene: NA; abundance: few; j_gene: TRBJ1-1
CDR3aa: CASRLAVTTYEQYF; CDR3nt: TGTGCCAGCAGGCTTGCGGTTACGACCTACGAGCAGTACTTC; v_gene: TRBV6-5; d_gene: NA; abundance: NA; j_gene: TRBJ2-7
CDR3aa: CASSLDGGYEQYF; CDR3nt: TGTGCCAGCAGCTTAGACGGAGGCTACGAGCAGTACTTC; v_gene: TRBV7-2; d_gene: NA; abundance: NA; j_gene: TRBJ2-7
CDR3aa: CASSFSNIQYF; CDR3nt: TGTGCCAGCAGCTTCTCAAACATTCAGTACTTC; v_gene: TRBV13; d_gene: NA; abundance: NA; j_gene: TRBJ2-4
CDR3aa: CASSLGGTDLFEAFF; CDR3nt: TGTGCCAGCTCACTTGGGGGGACGGACCTTTTTGAAGCTTTCTTT; v_gene: TRBV18; d_gene: NA; abundance: NA; j_gene: TRBJ1-1
CDR3aa: CASSPTQGNYGYTF; CDR3nt: TGTGCCAGCAGCCCTACACAGGGGAACTATGGCTACACCTTC; v_gene: TRBV11-2; d_gene: TRBD1; abundance: NA; j_gene: TRBJ1-2
CDR3aa: CASSLQPGGYEQYF; CDR3nt: TGTGCCAGCAGCCTCCAACCGGGAGGCTACGAGCAGTACTTC; v_gene: TRBV7-3; d_gene: TRBD2; abundance: once; j_gene: TRBJ2-7
CDR3aa: CASQGTLRAQHF; CDR3nt: TGTGCCAGCCAAGGGACCTTGAGGGCCCAGCATTTT; v_gene: TRBV28; d_gene: NA; abundance: NA; j_gene: TRBJ1-5
CDR3aa: CASSIFSRSSRTDTQYF; CDR3nt: TGTGCCAGTAGTATATTTTCCCGGTCCTCCAGGACAGATACGCAGTATTTT; v_gene: TRBV19; d_gene: NA; abundance: NA; j_gene: TRBJ2-3
CDR3aa: CASSQDSSGSYEQYF; CDR3nt: TGTGCCAGCAGCCAAGACTCTAGCGGGTCCTACGAGCAGTACTTC; v_gene: TRBV4-2; d_gene: TRBD2; abundance: once; j_gene: TRBJ2-7
CDR3aa: CAITPDLNQPQHF; CDR3nt: TGTGCCATCACCCCAGACCTGAATCAGCCCCAGCATTTT; v_gene: TRBV10-3; d_gene: NA; abundance: NA; j_gene: TRBJ1-5
CDR3aa: CASSVDLQETQYF; CDR3nt: TGTGCCAGCAGCGTGGACCTCCAAGAGACCCAGTACTTC; v_gene: TRBV9; d_gene: NA; abundance: NA; j_gene: TRBJ2-5
CDR3aa: CASSVGSGGAARETQYF; CDR3nt: TGTGCCAGCAGCGTAGGTAGCGGGGGGGCCGCGCGGGAGACCCAGTACTTC; v_gene: TRBV9; d_gene: TRBD2; abundance: NA; j_gene: TRBJ2-5
CDR3aa: CASSPPGAQPGNTIYF; CDR3nt: TGTGCCAGCAGTCCCCCTGGGGCACAGCCGGGAAACACCATATATTTT; v_gene: TRBV6-6; d_gene: NA; abundance: NA; j_gene: TRBJ1-3
CDR3aa: CASSLGGRADEQYF; CDR3nt: TGTGCCAGCAGTTTAGGTGGGAGGGCGGATGAGCAGTACTTC; v_gene: TRBV28; d_gene: TRBD2; abundance: NA; j_gene: TRBJ2-7
CDR3aa: CASRVRGRDNEQFF; CDR3nt: TGTGCCAGTAGGGTAAGAGGCAGGGACAATGAGCAGTTCTTC; v_gene: TRBV19; d_gene: NA; abundance: NA; j_gene: TRBJ2-1
CDR3aa: CASSLIARRVETQYF; CDR3nt: TGCGCCAGCAGCTTGATCGCTAGGAGGGTGGAGACCCAGTACTTC; v_gene: TRBV5-1; d_gene: NA; abundance: NA; j_gene: TRBJ2-5
CDR3aa: CATSRVRGRGNQPQHF; CDR3nt: TGTGCCACCAGCAGAGTACGGGGCAGGGGAAATCAGCCCCAGCATTTT; v_gene: TRBV15; d_gene: NA; abundance: NA; j_gene: TRBJ1-5